This T cell receptor beta chain was identified during a study of response to subunit inactivated influenza vaccine. Overall study results and limits: Only a handful of new T cells, the authors suggested, are recruited with each seasonal influenza vaccination.

This clonotype was seen at least ten times. The antigen remains unidentified. TCRdb re-derived calls from the RT-PCR reads in MiXCR, one entry per CDR3 protein. Among under 500,000 distinct CDR3 sequences listed, approximately 10% were seen once. Germline lookup yields CDR1 MDHEN and CDR2 SYDVKM. The V segment lost 5 bases and the J segment 0 bases; nucleotides outside the gene matches: 2. This CDR3 contains 14 residues. The chain couples TRBV28 to TRBJ1-1, with TRBD1 identical over 8 bases. The material was PBMCs from blood, obtained roughly 45 days after vaccination. The clonotype comes from a man between 45 and 60 years old who received an inactivated influenza vaccine. The CDR3 bases are TGTGCCAGCAGTAGGGACAGGTTGAACACTGAAGCTTTCTTT. Protein: CASSRDRLNTEAFF.